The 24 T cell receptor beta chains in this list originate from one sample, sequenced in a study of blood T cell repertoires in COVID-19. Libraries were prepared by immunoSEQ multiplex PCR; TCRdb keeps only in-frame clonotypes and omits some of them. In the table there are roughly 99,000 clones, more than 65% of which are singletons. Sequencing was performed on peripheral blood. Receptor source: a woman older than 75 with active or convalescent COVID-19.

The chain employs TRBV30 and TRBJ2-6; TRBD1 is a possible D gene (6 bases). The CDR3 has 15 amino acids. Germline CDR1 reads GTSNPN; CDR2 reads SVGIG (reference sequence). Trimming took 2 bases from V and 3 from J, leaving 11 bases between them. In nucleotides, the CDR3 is TGTGCCTGGAGTACAGGGAGTGGTGGGGCCAACGTCCTGACTTTC. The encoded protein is CAWSTGSGGANVLTF.

The CDR3 bases are TGTGCCAGCAGCTCAGATTGGGGGCTTGAAGCTTTCTTT. Protein product: CASSSDWGLEAFF. The J gene is TRBJ1-1, the V gene TRBV11-2; D possibly corresponds to TRBD1 (6 bases). This CDR3 is 13 amino acids long. CDR1 and CDR2 (germline): SGHAT, FQNNGV. V shed 4 bases and J shed 7 bases, with 13 bases lying between them.

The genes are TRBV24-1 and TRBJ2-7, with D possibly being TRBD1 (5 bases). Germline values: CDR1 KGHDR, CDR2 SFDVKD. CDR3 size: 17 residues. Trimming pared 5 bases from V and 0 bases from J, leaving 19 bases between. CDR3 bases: TGTGCCACCAGTGGTCGGAGACAGCTCCTTTTCTCCTACGAGCAGTACTTC. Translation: CATSGRRQLLFSYEQYF.

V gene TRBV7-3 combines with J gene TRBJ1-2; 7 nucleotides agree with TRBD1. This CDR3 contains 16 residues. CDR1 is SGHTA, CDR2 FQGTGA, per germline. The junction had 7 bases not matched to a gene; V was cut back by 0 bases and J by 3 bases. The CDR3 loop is CASSLTPAGGYYGYTF. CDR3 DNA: TGTGCCAGCAGCTTAACCCCAGCAGGGGGGTACTATGGCTACACCTTC.

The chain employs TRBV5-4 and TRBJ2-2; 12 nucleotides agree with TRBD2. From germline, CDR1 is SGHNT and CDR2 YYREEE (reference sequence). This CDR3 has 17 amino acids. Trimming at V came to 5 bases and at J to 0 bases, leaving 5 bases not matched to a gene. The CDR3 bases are TGTGCCAGCAGATCTGGACTAGCGGGGACGAACACCGGGGAGCTGTTTTTT. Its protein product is CASRSGLAGTNTGELFF.

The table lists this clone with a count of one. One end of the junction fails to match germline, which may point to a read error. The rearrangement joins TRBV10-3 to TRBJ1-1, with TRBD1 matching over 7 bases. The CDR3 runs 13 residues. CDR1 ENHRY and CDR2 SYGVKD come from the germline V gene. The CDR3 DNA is TGTGCCCTCAGGGACAGCAGGAACACTGAAGCTTTCTTT. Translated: CALRDSRNTEAFF.

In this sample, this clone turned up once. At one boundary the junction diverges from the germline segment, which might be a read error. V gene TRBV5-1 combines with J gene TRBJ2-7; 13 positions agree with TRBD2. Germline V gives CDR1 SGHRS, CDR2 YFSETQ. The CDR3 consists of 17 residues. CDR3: CASSLGRTSGRMYEQYF. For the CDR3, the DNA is TGTGCCAGCAGCTTAGGTAGGACTAGCGGGAGAATGTACGAGCAGTACTTC.

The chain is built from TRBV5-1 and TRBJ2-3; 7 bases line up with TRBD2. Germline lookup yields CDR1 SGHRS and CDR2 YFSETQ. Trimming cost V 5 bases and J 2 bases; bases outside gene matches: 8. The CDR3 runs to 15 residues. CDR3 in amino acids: CASSTIAGNTDTQYF. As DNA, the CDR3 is TGCGCCAGCAGTACGATAGCGGGTAACACAGATACGCAGTATTTT.

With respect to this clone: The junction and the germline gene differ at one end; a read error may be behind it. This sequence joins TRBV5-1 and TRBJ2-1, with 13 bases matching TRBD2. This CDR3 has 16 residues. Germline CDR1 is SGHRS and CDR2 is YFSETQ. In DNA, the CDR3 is TGTGCCAGCAGCACAGGACTAGCGGGAGTTTCGTCCGAGCAGTTCTTC. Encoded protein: CASSTGLAGVSSEQFF.

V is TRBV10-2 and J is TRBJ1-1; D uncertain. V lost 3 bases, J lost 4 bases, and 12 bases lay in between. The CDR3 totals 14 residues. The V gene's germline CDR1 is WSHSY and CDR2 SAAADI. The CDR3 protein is CASSDAVSSTEAFF. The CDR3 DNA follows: TGCGCCAGCAGTGACGCGGTTAGTTCCACTGAAGCTTTCTTT.

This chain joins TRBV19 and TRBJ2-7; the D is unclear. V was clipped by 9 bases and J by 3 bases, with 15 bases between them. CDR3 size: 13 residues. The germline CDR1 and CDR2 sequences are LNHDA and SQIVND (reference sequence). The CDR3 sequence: CASRLGSNYEQYF. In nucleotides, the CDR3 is TGTGCCAGCAGACTTGGGTCGAACTACGAGCAGTACTTC.

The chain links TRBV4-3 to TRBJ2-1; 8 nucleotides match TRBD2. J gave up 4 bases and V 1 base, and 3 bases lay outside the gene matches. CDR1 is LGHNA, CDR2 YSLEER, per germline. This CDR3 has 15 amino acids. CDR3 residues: CASSQGLALYNEQFF. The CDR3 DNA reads TGCGCCAGCAGCCAAGGACTAGCGCTGTACAATGAGCAGTTCTTC.

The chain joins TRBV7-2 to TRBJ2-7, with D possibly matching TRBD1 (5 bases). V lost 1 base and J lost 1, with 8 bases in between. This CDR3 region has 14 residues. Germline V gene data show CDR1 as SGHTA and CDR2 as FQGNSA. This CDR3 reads CASSLGGVSYEQYF. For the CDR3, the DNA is TGTGCCAGCAGCTTAGGGGGCGTTTCCTACGAGCAGTACTTC.

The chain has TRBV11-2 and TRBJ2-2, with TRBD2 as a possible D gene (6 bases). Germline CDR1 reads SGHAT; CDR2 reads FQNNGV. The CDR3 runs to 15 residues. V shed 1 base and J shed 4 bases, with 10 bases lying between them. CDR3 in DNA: TGTGCCAGCAGCTTAGTTAGCGGCTCCACCGGGGAGCTGTTTTTT. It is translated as CASSLVSGSTGELFF.

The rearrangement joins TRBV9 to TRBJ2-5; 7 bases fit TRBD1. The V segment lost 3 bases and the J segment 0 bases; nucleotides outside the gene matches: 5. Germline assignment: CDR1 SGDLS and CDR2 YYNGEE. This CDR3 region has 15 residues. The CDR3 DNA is TGTGCCAGCAGCGCCCGGGACAGAAACCAAGAGACCCAGTACTTC. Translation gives CASSARDRNQETQYF.

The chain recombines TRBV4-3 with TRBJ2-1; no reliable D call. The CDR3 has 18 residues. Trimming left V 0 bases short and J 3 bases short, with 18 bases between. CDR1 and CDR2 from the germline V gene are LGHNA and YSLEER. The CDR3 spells CASSQDIALGGNYNEQFF. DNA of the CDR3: TGCGCCAGCAGCCAAGATATTGCTCTTGGCGGCAACTACAATGAGCAGTTCTTC.

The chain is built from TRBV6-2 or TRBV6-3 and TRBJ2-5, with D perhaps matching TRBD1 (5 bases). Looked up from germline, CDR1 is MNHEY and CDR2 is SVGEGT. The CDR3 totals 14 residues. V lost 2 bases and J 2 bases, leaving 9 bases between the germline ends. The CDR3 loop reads CASSYGAAQETQYF. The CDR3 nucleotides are TGTGCCAGCAGTTACGGGGCAGCTCAAGAGACCCAGTACTTC.

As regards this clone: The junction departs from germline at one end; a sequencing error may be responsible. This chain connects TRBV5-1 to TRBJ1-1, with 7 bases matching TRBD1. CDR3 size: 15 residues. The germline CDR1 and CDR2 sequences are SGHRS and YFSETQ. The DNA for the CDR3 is TGTGCCAGCAGCTCAAGACAGGGAAGGGTCACTGAAGCTTTCTTT. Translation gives CASSSRQGRVTEAFF.

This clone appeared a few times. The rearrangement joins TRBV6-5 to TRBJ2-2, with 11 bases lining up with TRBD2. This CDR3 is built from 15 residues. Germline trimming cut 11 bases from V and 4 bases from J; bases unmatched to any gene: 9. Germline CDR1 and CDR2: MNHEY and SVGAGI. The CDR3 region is CAGSASGRITGELFF. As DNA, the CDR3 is TGTGCCGGCTCCGCTAGCGGGAGGATCACCGGGGAGCTGTTTTTT.

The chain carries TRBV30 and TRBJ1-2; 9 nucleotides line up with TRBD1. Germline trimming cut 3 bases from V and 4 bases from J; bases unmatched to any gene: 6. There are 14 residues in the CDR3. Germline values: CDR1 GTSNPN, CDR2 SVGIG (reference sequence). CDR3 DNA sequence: TGTGCCTGGAGGGGACAGGGAGACCCCTATGGCTACACCTTC. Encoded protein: CAWRGQGDPYGYTF.

The CDR3 nucleotides read TGTGCCAGCAGTGAGGCAGGGTCAAATAATTCACCCCTCCACTTT. Translating gives CASSEAGSNNSPLHF. The V call is TRBV6-1, the J call TRBJ1-6; D is perhaps TRBD1 (5 bases). V was pared by 3 bases and J by 5 bases, with 11 bases between. CDR1 and CDR2 (germline): MNHNS, SASEGT. This CDR3 region has 15 residues.

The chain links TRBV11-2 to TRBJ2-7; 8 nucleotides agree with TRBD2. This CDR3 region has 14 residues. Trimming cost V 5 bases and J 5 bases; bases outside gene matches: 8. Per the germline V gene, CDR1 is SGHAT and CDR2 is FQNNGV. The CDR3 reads CASSQGLVGNEQYF. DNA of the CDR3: TGTGCCAGCAGCCAGGGACTAGTGGGCAACGAGCAGTACTTC. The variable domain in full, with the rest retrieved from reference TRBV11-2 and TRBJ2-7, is EAGVAQSPRYKIIEKRQSVAFWCNPISGHATLYWYQQILGQGPKLLIQFQNNGVVDDSQLPKDRFSAERLKGVDSTLKIQPAKLEDSAVYLCASSQGLVGNEQYFGPGTRLTVT.

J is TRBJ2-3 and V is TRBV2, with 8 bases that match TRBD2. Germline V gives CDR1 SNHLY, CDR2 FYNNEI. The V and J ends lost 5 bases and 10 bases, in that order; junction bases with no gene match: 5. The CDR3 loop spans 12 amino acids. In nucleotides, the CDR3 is TGTGCCAGCAGTCCGGGACTAGGGGCGCAGTATTTT. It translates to CASSPGLGAQYF.

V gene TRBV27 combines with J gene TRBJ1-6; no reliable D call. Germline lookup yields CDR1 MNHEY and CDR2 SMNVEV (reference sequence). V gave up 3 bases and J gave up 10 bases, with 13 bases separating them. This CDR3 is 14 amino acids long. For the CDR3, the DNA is TGTGCCAGCAGTTTTACCAGGTCTGGGTCACCCCTCCACTTT. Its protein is CASSFTRSGSPLHF.